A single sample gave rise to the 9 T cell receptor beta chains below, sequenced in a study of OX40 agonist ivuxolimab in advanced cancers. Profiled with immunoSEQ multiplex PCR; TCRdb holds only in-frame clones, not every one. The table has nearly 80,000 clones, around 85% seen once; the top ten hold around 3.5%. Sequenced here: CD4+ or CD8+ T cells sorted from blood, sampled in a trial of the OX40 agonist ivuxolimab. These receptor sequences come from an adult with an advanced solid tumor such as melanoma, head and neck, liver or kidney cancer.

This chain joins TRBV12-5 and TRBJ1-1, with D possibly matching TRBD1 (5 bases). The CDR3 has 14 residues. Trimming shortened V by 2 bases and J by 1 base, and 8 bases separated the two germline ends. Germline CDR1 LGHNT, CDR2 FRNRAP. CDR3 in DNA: TGTGCTAGTGGTTTGACAGGCTGGAACACTGAAGCTTTCTTT. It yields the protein CASGLTGWNTEAFF.

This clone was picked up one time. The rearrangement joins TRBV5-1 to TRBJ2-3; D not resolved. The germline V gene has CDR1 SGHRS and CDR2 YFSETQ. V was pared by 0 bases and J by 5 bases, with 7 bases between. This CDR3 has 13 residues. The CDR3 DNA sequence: TGCGCCAGCAGCTTGGAGCGAAGAGATACGCAGTATTTT. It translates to CASSLERRDTQYF.

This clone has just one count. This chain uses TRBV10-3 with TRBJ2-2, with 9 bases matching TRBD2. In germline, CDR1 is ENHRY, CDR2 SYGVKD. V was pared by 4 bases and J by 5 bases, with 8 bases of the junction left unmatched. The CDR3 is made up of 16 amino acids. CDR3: CAISVVAGVGTGELFF. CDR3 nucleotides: TGTGCCATCAGTGTAGTAGCGGGAGTGGGAACCGGGGAGCTGTTTTTT.

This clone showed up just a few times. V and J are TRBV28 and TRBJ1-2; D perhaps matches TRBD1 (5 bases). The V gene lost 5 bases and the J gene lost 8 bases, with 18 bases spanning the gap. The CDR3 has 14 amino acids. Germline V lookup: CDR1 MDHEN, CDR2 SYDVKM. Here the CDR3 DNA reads TGTGCCAGCAGTGTGGGGGGTATAGGAGACGGCTACACCTTC. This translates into CASSVGGIGDGYTF.

CDR3 region: CAIRAEPTGYYEQYF. DNA of the CDR3: TGTGCCATCAGGGCGGAACCGACAGGGTACTACGAGCAGTACTTC. The rearrangement joins TRBV10-3 to TRBJ2-7, with TRBD1 identical over 7 bases. The CDR3 is made up of 15 amino acids. CDR1 is ENHRY and CDR2 is SYGVKD in the germline V gene. The J segment lost 3 bases and the V segment lost 6 bases, leaving 11 bases of the junction unmatched.

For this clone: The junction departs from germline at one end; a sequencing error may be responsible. CDR3 amino acids: CASTLGTSTDTQYF. CDR3 bases: TGTGCCAGCACTTTAGGAACTAGCACAGATACGCAGTATTTT. The chain combines TRBV28 with TRBJ2-3; D unclear. CDR1 MDHEN and CDR2 SYDVKM come from the germline V gene. The CDR3 spans 14 residues.

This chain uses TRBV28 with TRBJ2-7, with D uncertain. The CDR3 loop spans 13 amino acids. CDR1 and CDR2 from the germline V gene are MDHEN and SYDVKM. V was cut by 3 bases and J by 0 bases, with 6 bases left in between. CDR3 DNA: TGTGCCAGCAGTTTCCATAACTCCTACGAGCAGTACTTC. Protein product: CASSFHNSYEQYF.

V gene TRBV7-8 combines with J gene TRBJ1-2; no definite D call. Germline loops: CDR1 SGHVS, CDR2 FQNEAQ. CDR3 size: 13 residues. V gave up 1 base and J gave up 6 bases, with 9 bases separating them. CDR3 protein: CASSLGKRDGYTF. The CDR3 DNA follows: TGTGCCAGCAGCTTAGGGAAGAGAGATGGCTACACCTTC.

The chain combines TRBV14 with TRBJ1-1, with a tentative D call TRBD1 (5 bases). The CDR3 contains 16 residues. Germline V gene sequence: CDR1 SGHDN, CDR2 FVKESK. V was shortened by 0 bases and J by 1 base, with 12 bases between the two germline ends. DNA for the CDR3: TGTGCCAGCAGCCAAGATTGGGGGGAAGGGAACACTGAAGCTTTCTTT. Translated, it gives CASSQDWGEGNTEAFF.